These 9 T cell receptor beta chains share one sample of origin, sequenced in a study of PD-1 blockade in classical Hodgkin lymphoma. Libraries were prepared by immunoSEQ multiplex PCR; TCRdb keeps only in-frame clonotypes and omits some of them. The sample shows tens of thousands of clones, approximately 89% of them seen only once. Every patient experienced relapse after autologous stem cell transplantation, and brentuximab vedotin exposure varied. This material consisted of peripheral blood mononuclear cells (PBMCs), taken at baseline. The receptors derive from a human donor with classical Hodgkin lymphoma.

The J gene is TRBJ1-4, the V gene TRBV4-1; 8 bases fit TRBD1. Trimming cost V 0 bases and J 10 bases; bases outside gene matches: 10. Looked up from germline, CDR1 is MGHRA and CDR2 is YSYEKL. The CDR3 length is 16 residues. The CDR3 sequence is CASSQDADRVVGKLFF. For the CDR3, the DNA is TGCGCCAGCAGCCAAGATGCGGACAGGGTCGTTGGAAAACTGTTTTTT.

The chain is built from TRBV4-1 and TRBJ2-5; D might be TRBD2 (5 bases). The V end was cut by 5 bases, the J end by 5 bases, with 15 bases between. Germline values: CDR1 MGHRA, CDR2 YSYEKL. The CDR3 runs 14 residues. CDR3 residues: CASSVLALVETQYF. CDR3 in DNA: TGCGCCAGCAGCGTCCTCGCACTAGTGGAGACCCAGTACTTC.

The genes are TRBV15 and TRBJ2-1; 9 bases map to TRBD1. J was trimmed by 7 bases and V by 5 bases; bases with no gene match: 3. The CDR3 spans 13 residues. Germline V gene sequence: CDR1 LNHNV, CDR2 YYDKDF (reference sequence). The CDR3 DNA reads TGTGCCACCAGCGGGACAGGGAAGAATGAGCAGTTCTTC. This gives the protein CATSGTGKNEQFF.

The chain is built from TRBV4-1 and TRBJ1-2, with unresolved D. The length of the CDR3 is 16 residues. Per germline, CDR1 MGHRA and CDR2 YSYEKL. Trimming cost V 0 bases and J 4 bases, with 15 bases left between them. CDR3 coding DNA: TGCGCCAGCAGCCAAGATACGGCTGGCTATACCTATGGCTACACCTTC. This translates into CASSQDTAGYTYGYTF.

This sequence joins TRBV28 and TRBJ2-3; 11 bases line up with TRBD1. This CDR3 is 18 amino acids long. CDR1 and CDR2 from the germline V gene are MDHEN and SYDVKM. V gave up 3 bases and J gave up 0 bases; unmatched junction bases: 8. The DNA for the CDR3 is TGTGCCAGCAGTTTCGACCGGGACAGGGGGGGGAGCACAGATACGCAGTATTTT. Encoded protein: CASSFDRDRGGSTDTQYF.

This rearrangement joins TRBV4-1 to TRBJ1-6; no clear D gene. Germline CDR1 and CDR2: MGHRA and YSYEKL. The CDR3 is 21 residues long. V was shortened by 0 bases and J by 10 bases, with 31 bases between the two germline ends. CDR3 loop: CASSQDWVAPIWERTGSPLHF. In DNA, the CDR3 is TGCGCCAGCAGCCAAGATTGGGTGGCTCCGATTTGGGAAAGGACGGGGTCACCCCTCCACTTT.

This chain uses TRBV7-2 with TRBJ2-7, with D possibly TRBD2 on 6 matching bases. The V and J ends lost 1 base and 3 bases respectively, with 13 bases between them. This CDR3 has 15 amino acids. Germline CDR1 SGHTA, CDR2 FQGNSA. The CDR3 DNA follows: TGTGCCAGCAGCTTAGGAGCCGGGGGAGACTACGAGCAGTACTTC. This codes for CASSLGAGGDYEQYF.

J is TRBJ2-7 and V is TRBV6-6; no clear D gene. The germline gives CDR1 MNHNY, CDR2 SVGAGI (reference sequence). Trimming removed 7 bases at V and 4 bases at J, with 11 bases between. The CDR3 covers 12 residues. The CDR3 DNA reads TGTGCCAGCAAGGCAGGAATATACGAGCAGTACTTC. Translating gives CASKAGIYEQYF.

V gene TRBV27 combines with J gene TRBJ1-5, with D possibly being TRBD1 (5 bases). The V gene's germline CDR1 is MNHEY and CDR2 SMNVEV (reference sequence). The CDR3 consists of 15 residues. Trimming took 1 base from V and 6 from J, leaving 13 bases between them. The CDR3 here is CASSLWGGNSQPQHF. CDR3 sequence (DNA): TGTGCCAGCAGTTTATGGGGGGGGAATAGTCAGCCCCAGCATTTT.